The T cell receptor beta chain under discussion was sequenced for a study of blood T cell repertoires in COVID-19. As for the study in general: Donors in the United States, Italy and Spain gave samples during acute or convalescent COVID-19.

TCRdb's copy holds only in-frame clones and misses some; the assay was immunoSEQ multiplex PCR. Of over 110,000 clones listed, approximately 87% are singletons. There are 12 residues in the CDR3. In germline, CDR1 is LNHDA, CDR2 SQIVND (reference sequence). Trimming took 10 bases from V and 6 from J; bases not matched to a gene: 5. Material for sequencing was PBMCs or T cells enriched from blood (not recorded which). J is TRBJ1-2 and V is TRBV19, with 10 bases aligning to TRBD1. This clonotype originated in a man in his 60s who had recovered from COVID-19. In nucleotides, the CDR3 is TGTGCCACTCGACAGGGGGCAAATGGCTACACCTTC. Protein sequence: CATRQGANGYTF.